A single sample is the source of the 24 T cell receptor beta chains below, sequenced in a study of somatic mutations in cytotoxic T cells in rheumatoid arthritis. The data were produced by immunoSEQ multiplex PCR, yet TCRdb's version contains in-frame clones alone and is incomplete. This sample has 8,500 to 13,000 clones, with roughly 71% found just once. Sequences were obtained from CD8+ T cells sorted from blood. The receptors derive from an adult with rheumatoid arthritis.

This clone is labeled medium-sized. Sequence at one end of the junction differs from germline and may be a read error. The CDR3 is CASSQDRGNQPQHF. The CDR3 bases are TGCGCCAGCAGTCAAGACAGGGGCAATCAGCCCCAGCATTTT. This chain connects TRBV4-3 to TRBJ1-5; 7 nucleotides line up with TRBD1. The CDR3 totals 14 residues. Germline assignment: CDR1 LGHNA and CDR2 YSLEER.

This sequence joins TRBV2 and TRBJ2-3, with 10 bases lining up with TRBD2. Germline V gene lookup returns CDR1 SNHLY and CDR2 FYNNEI. V trimming: 6 bases; J trimming: 0 bases; junction bases outside the gene matches: 3. The CDR3 is 15 amino acids. CDR3 sequence reads: CASSDSGGSTDTQYF. The CDR3 DNA reads as TGTGCCAGCAGCGATAGCGGGGGGAGCACAGATACGCAGTATTTT.

The CDR3 loop is CASGFYRATEAFF. The DNA for the CDR3 is TGTGCTAGTGGTTTTTACAGGGCCACTGAAGCTTTCTTT. This sequence joins TRBV12-5 and TRBJ1-1, with a possible D match to TRBD1 (6 bases). Germline V gives CDR1 LGHNT, CDR2 FRNRAP. This CDR3 has 13 residues. V was clipped by 3 bases and J by 4 bases, with 9 bases between them.

The V call is TRBV7-8, the J call TRBJ1-2; TRBD1 matches 7 bases. Germline V lookup: CDR1 SGHVS, CDR2 FQNEAQ. V lost 3 bases, J lost 3 bases, and 13 bases stayed unmatched. The CDR3 runs 17 residues. The CDR3 nucleotides are TGTGCCAGCAGCTTCACAGGGGTCCCCGCAGACGACTATGGCTACACCTTC. Translation: CASSFTGVPADDYGYTF.

This clone was observed a few times. The rearrangement joins TRBV4-1 to TRBJ1-2, with 7 bases that match TRBD1. V shed 0 bases and J 5 bases; nucleotides not matched to a gene: 9. The CDR3 is 16 amino acids. Germline V gives CDR1 MGHRA, CDR2 YSYEKL. For the CDR3, the DNA is TGCGCCAGCAGCCAAGACTGGCGTCAGGGGGGTTATGGCTACACCTTC. This codes for CASSQDWRQGGYGYTF.

The chain employs TRBV25-1 and TRBJ2-1; D not resolved. The CDR3 covers 11 residues. Germline CDR1 is MGHDK and CDR2 is SYGVNS. With 4 bases removed from V and 5 bases from J, the gap between germline ends came to 3 bases. The CDR3 here is CASSVDNEQFF. DNA for the CDR3: TGTGCCAGCAGTGTGGACAATGAGCAGTTCTTC. The full variable domain, with the rest looked up from reference TRBV25-1 and TRBJ2-1, is EADIYQTPRYLVIGTGKKITLECSQTMGHDKMYWYQQDPGMELHLIHYSYGVNSTEKGDLSSESTVSRIRTEHFPLTLESARPSHTSQYLCASSVDNEQFFGPGTRLTVL.

The CDR3 loop reads CASSLVGGLRSYNEQFF. DNA for the CDR3: TGTGCCAGCAGCTTGGTAGGGGGCTTAAGGTCCTACAATGAGCAGTTCTTC. The V call is TRBV5-6, the J call TRBJ2-1, with TRBD1 identical over 7 bases. CDR1 is SGHDT and CDR2 is YYEEEE in the germline V gene. CDR3 size: 17 residues. The ends lost 0 bases at V and 1 base at J; junction bases unmatched: 7.

The chain uses TRBV25-1 and TRBJ1-5; D unclear. The CDR3 is 12 amino acids. CDR1 MGHDK and CDR2 SYGVNS come from the germline V gene. V was shortened by 2 bases and J by 15 bases, with 14 bases between the two germline ends. For the CDR3, the DNA is TGTGCCAGCAGTGAAAGAGACGCGCCTACGCATTTT. Protein: CASSERDAPTHF.

This clone was observed a handful of times. The chain is built from TRBV15 and TRBJ2-2; tentatively, D is TRBD2 (5 bases). The germline CDR1 and CDR2 sequences are LNHNV and YYDKDF (reference sequence). Trimming removed 0 bases from V and 1 base from J, with 9 bases in between. The CDR3 is made up of 16 amino acids. The CDR3 nucleotides are TGTGCCACCAGCAGAGATAGGACTGGGAACACCGGGGAGCTGTTTTTT. Protein product: CATSRDRTGNTGELFF.

This clone is termed medium-sized (0.01 to 0.1%). The sample carries other DNA sequences with the same CDR3. The V call is TRBV7-9, the J call TRBJ1-5; tentatively, D is TRBD1 (5 bases). Germline lookup yields CDR1 SEHNR and CDR2 FQNEAQ (reference sequence). This CDR3 is 15 amino acids long. Trimming removed 2 bases from V and 5 bases from J, with 13 bases in between. The CDR3 sequence is CASSLLGPGHQPQHF. The DNA of the CDR3 is TGTGCCAGCAGCTTACTTGGGCCAGGGCATCAGCCCCAGCATTTT.

The V gene is TRBV27, the J gene TRBJ2-1, with 7 bases matching TRBD2. V lost 2 bases to trimming and J lost 2 bases; unmatched junction nucleotides: 0. The CDR3 totals 14 residues. CDR1 MNHEY and CDR2 SMNVEV come from the germline V gene (reference sequence). The CDR3 DNA sequence: TGTGCCAGCAGTTTAGGGGGGGCCTACAATGAGCAGTTCTTC. Protein: CASSLGGAYNEQFF.

This clone was counted a few times. The chain links TRBV4-1 to TRBJ1-2; no reliable D call. The CDR3 extends over 16 amino acids. Trimming shortened V by 1 base and J by 0 bases, and 12 bases separated the two germline ends. CDR1 is MGHRA, CDR2 YSYEKL, per germline. CDR3 residues: CASSQGTSGANYGYTF. Written as DNA, the CDR3 is TGCGCCAGCAGCCAAGGAACCTCCGGAGCTAACTATGGCTACACCTTC.

The gene calls are TRBV4-1 and TRBJ1-5, with unresolved D. The CDR3 contains 12 residues. Germline V gene sequence: CDR1 MGHRA, CDR2 YSYEKL. V was pared by 1 base and J by 6 bases, with 4 bases between. CDR3 DNA sequence: TGCGCCAGCAGCCAAGGTAGTCAGCCCCAGCATTTT. This encodes CASSQGSQPQHF.

This clone is a singleton in its sample. The same CDR3 arises from other DNA sequences in this sample as well. The gene calls are TRBV14 and TRBJ2-2; possibly TRBD2 for D (7 bases). Looked up from germline, CDR1 is SGHDN and CDR2 is FVKESK. This CDR3 region has 17 residues. Trimming cost V 1 base and J 3 bases, with 15 bases left between them. DNA for the CDR3: TGTGCCAGCAGCCAAGTTCCAACGGGGGGCTACACCGGGGAGCTGTTTTTT. Translated: CASSQVPTGGYTGELFF.

The chain employs TRBV10-3 and TRBJ2-7; maybe TRBD2 (6 bases). This CDR3 is built from 14 residues. CDR1 and CDR2 from the germline V gene are ENHRY and SYGVKD. The V and J ends lost 4 bases and 3 bases respectively, with 13 bases between them. Here the CDR3 DNA reads TGTGCCATCAGTGTCCCTAGCGAGGACTACGAGCAGTACTTC. Encoded protein: CAISVPSEDYEQYF.

The chain is built from TRBV7-9 and TRBJ1-2, with D tentatively TRBD1 (6 bases). Germline loops: CDR1 SEHNR, CDR2 FQNEAQ (reference sequence). The germline V and J ends were trimmed by 0 bases and 4 bases, with 12 bases remaining between them. This CDR3 contains 15 residues. CDR3 DNA sequence: TGTGCCAGCAGCTTAGCGCAGGGGACGGCCTATGGCTACACCTTC. It translates to CASSLAQGTAYGYTF.

The rearrangement links TRBV28 to TRBJ1-5; no firm D call. The length of the CDR3 is 17 residues. The germline CDR1 and CDR2 sequences are MDHEN and SYDVKM. V lost 6 bases to trimming and J lost 5 bases, with 23 bases between them. CDR3 DNA: TGTGCCAGCAGATTCCTTACTCCAGCGGGGTCGGATCAGCCCCAGCATTTT. The encoded protein is CASRFLTPAGSDQPQHF.

The rearrangement joins TRBV29-1 to TRBJ2-6; maybe TRBD1 (5 bases). This CDR3 region has 15 residues. The ends were cut back, 7 bases at V and 0 bases at J, with 13 bases in the middle. Germline CDR1 SQVTM, CDR2 ANQGSEA. The CDR3, as DNA: TGCAGCGCCCCGGACAAATCCTCTGGGGCCAACGTCCTGACTTTC. Translation: CSAPDKSSGANVLTF.

This chain uses TRBV7-8 with TRBJ1-2; 9 nucleotides align to TRBD1. Germline V lookup: CDR1 SGHVS, CDR2 FQNEAQ. Trimming took 3 bases from V and 6 from J; bases not matched to a gene: 11. There are 16 residues in the CDR3. CDR3 loop: CASSFITTGGEDGYTF. The CDR3 DNA sequence: TGTGCCAGCAGCTTTATCACTACAGGGGGCGAGGATGGCTACACCTTC.

The genes are TRBV28 and TRBJ2-4, with TRBD2 matching 9 bases. The CDR3 has 15 amino acids. Germline V CDR1 and CDR2: MDHEN, SYDVKM. The V and J ends lost 5 bases and 3 bases, in that order; junction bases with no gene match: 5. The CDR3 bases are TGTGCCAGCAGTGCTAGCGGGGCCTACAAAAACATTCAGTACTTC. Translated, it gives CASSASGAYKNIQYF.

The chain couples TRBV5-4 to TRBJ1-5, with D maybe TRBD1 (5 bases). Germline lookup yields CDR1 SGHNT and CDR2 YYREEE (reference sequence). The V and J ends lost 0 bases and 6 bases respectively, with 13 bases between them. There are 15 residues in the CDR3. Here the CDR3 reads CASSLGRGEGQPQHF. Written as DNA, the CDR3 is TGTGCCAGCAGCTTGGGGAGGGGTGAGGGTCAGCCCCAGCATTTT.

This clone was seen a single time. One end of the junction fails to match germline, which may point to a read error. The chain recombines TRBV7-7 with TRBJ2-5, with TRBD2 matching over 14 bases. Germline-derived CDR1 and CDR2 are SSHAT and FNYEAQ (reference sequence). The CDR3 extends over 16 amino acids. The CDR3, as DNA: TGTGCTAGCAGCCCGGGACTAGCGGGAGAACAAGAGACCCAGTACTTC. Protein sequence: CASSPGLAGEQETQYF.

The V and J genes are TRBV6-6 and TRBJ2-1, with TRBD2 matching 11 bases. With 4 bases clipped from V and 8 bases from J, the junction kept 10 bases outside the gene matches. Germline assignment: CDR1 MNHNY and CDR2 SVGAGI (reference sequence). This CDR3 spans 16 amino acids. The CDR3 spells CASSFKLAGGSHEQFF. CDR3 nucleotide sequence: TGTGCCAGCAGTTTTAAGCTAGCGGGGGGTTCTCATGAGCAGTTCTTC.

The chain joins TRBV29-1 to TRBJ1-1; D gene unclear. Trimming took off 4 bases at V and 6 bases at J, with 9 bases between the two ends. This CDR3 comprises 11 residues. Germline values: CDR1 SQVTM, CDR2 ANQGSEA. The CDR3 nucleotides are TGCAGCGTTGGGTCTTACGCTGAAGCTTTCTTT. This encodes CSVGSYAEAFF. Drawing the rest from reference TRBV29-1 and TRBJ1-1, the complete variable domain is SAVISQKPSRDICQRGTSLTIQCQVDSQVTMMFWYRQQPGQSLTLIATANQGSEATYESGFVIDKFPISRPNLTFSTLTVSNMSPEDSSIYLCSVGSYAEAFFGQGTRLTVV.